A single count supports the clone carrying this TCR beta chain. These data come from a study of blood T cell repertoires in COVID-19. Method: immunoSEQ multiplex PCR; TCRdb's copy keeps in-frame clones and lacks some. The top ten hold roughly 10% of the sample, which has around 310,000 clones, about 90% seen once. The sample comprised PBMCs or T cells enriched from blood (not recorded which). This receptor was identified in a young woman who had recovered from COVID-19.

For the CDR3, the DNA is TGTGCCAGCAGTACCAGTCTAGCGGGATCCTACGAGCAGTACTTC. This sequence encodes CASSTSLAGSYEQYF. This chain joins TRBV6-5 and TRBJ2-7, with 9 bases aligning to TRBD2. Germline-derived CDR1 and CDR2 are MNHEY and SVGAGI. The CDR3 is 15 residues long. J gave up 1 base and V 5 bases, and 6 bases lay outside the gene matches.